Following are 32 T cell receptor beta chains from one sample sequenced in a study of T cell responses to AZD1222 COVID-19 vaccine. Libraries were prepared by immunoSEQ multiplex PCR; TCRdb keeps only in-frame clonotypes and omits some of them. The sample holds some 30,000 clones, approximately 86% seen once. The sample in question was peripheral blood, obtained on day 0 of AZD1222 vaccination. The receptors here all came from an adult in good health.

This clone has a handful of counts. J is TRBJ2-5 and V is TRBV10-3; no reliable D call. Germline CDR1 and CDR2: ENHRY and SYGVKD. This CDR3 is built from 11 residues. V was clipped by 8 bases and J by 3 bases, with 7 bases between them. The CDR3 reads CAIGREETQYF. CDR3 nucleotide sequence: TGTGCCATCGGTAGGGAAGAGACCCAGTACTTC.

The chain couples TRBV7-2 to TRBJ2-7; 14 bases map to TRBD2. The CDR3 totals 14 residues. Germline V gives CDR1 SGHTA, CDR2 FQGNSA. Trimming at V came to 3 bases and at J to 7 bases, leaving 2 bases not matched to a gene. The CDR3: CASSLTSGRGEQYF. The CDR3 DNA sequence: TGTGCCAGCAGCTTGACTAGCGGGAGGGGAGAGCAGTACTTC.

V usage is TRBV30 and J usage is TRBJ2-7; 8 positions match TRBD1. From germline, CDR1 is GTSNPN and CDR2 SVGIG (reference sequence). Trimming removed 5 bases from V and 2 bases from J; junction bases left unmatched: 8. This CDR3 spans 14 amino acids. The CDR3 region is CAWGTGGGPYEQYF. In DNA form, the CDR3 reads TGTGCCTGGGGTACAGGGGGAGGACCCTACGAGCAGTACTTC.

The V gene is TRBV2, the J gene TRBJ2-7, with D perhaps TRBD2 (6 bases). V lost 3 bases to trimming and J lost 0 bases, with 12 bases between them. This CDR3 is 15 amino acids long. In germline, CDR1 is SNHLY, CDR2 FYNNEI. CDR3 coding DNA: TGTGCCAGCAGTGAGCAGGCTAGCGTCTCCTACGAGCAGTACTTC. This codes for CASSEQASVSYEQYF.

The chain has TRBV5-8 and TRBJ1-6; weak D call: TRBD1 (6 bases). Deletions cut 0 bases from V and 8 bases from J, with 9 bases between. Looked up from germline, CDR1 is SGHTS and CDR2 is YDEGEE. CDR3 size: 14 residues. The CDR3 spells CASSLGGGDSPLHF. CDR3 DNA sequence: TGTGCCAGCAGCTTGGGAGGGGGGGATTCACCCCTCCACTTT.

The DNA of the CDR3 is TGTGCCAGCAGTAGTATTCAACAGGGGGCAAGAACCGAGCAGTACTTC. It translates to CASSSIQQGARTEQYF. The rearrangement joins TRBV28 to TRBJ2-7; 9 bases fit TRBD1. Per the germline V gene, CDR1 is MDHEN and CDR2 is SYDVKM. The CDR3 is 16 amino acids. After removal of 5 bases from V and 6 bases from J, the junction contained 14 bases not matched to a gene. The whole variable domain, remainder taken from reference TRBV28 and TRBJ2-7, is DVKVTQSSRYLVKRTGEKVFLECVQDMDHENMFWYRQDPGLGLRLIYFSYDVKMKEKGDIPEGYSVSREKKERFSLILESASTNQTSMYLCASSSIQQGARTEQYFGPGTRLTVT.

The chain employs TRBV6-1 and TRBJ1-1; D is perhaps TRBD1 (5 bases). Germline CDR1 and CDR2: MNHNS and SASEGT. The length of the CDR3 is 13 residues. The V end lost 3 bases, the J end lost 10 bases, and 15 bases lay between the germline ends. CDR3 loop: CASSDSGPGGAFF. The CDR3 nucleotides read TGTGCCAGCAGTGATTCCGGCCCGGGGGGAGCTTTCTTT.

The CDR3 bases are TGTGCCACCAGTGATCTTACAGGGGGCTCAGTAGATACGCAGTATTTT. It is translated as CATSDLTGGSVDTQYF. The chain combines TRBV24-1 with TRBJ2-3; 9 bases agree with TRBD1. Germline V gene lookup returns CDR1 KGHDR and CDR2 SFDVKD. J gave up 5 bases and V 3 bases, and 8 bases lay outside the gene matches. This CDR3 is 16 amino acids long.

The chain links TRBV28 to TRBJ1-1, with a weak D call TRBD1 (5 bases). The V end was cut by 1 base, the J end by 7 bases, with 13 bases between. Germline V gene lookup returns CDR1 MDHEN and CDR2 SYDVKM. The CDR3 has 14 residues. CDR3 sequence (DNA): TGTGCCAGCAGTTTATATGGGGGAAGGGGTGAAGCTTTCTTT. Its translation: CASSLYGGRGEAFF.

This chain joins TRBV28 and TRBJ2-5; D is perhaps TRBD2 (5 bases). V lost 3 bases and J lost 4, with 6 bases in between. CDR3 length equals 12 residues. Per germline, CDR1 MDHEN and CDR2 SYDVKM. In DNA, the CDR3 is TGTGCCAGCAGTTTGAGGGTAGAGACCCAGTACTTC. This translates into CASSLRVETQYF.

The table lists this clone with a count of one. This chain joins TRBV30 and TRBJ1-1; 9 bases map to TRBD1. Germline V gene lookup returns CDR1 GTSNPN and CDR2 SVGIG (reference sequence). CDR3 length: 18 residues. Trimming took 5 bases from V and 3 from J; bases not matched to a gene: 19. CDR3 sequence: CAWGLGTGFRGTDTEAFF. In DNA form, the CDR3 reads TGTGCCTGGGGACTTGGGACAGGGTTTAGGGGAACTGACACTGAAGCTTTCTTT.

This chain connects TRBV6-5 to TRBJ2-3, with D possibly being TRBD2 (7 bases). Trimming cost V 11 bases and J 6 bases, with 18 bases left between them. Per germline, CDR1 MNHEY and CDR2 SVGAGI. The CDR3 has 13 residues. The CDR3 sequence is CACQGGGSDTQYF. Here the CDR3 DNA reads TGTGCCTGCCAAGGGGGGGGATCGGATACGCAGTATTTT.

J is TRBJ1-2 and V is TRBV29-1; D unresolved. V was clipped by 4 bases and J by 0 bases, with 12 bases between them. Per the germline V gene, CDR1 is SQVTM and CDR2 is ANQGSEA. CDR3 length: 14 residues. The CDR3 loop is CSVGAGVTNYGYTF. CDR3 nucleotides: TGCAGCGTTGGGGCCGGGGTTACTAACTATGGCTACACCTTC.

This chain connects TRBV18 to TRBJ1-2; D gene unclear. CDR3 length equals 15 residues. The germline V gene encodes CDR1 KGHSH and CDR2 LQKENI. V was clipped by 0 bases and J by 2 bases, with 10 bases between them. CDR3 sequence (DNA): TGTGCCAGCTCACCACCCGCTCGGGGAAACTATGGCTACACCTTC. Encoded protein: CASSPPARGNYGYTF. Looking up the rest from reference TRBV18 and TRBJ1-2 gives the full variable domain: NAGVMQNPRHLVRRRGQEARLRCSPMKGHSHVYWYRQLPEEGLKFMVYLQKENIIDESGMPKERFSAEFPKEGPSILRIQQVVRGDSAAYFCASSPPARGNYGYTFGSGTRLTVV.

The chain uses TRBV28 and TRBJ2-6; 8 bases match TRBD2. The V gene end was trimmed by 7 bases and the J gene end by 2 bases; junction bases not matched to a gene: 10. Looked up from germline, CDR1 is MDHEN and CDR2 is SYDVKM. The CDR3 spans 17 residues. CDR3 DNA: TGTGCCAGCACCCGGGGGGGGAGGCGTACTGGGGCCAACGTCCTGACTTTC. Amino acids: CASTRGGRRTGANVLTF.

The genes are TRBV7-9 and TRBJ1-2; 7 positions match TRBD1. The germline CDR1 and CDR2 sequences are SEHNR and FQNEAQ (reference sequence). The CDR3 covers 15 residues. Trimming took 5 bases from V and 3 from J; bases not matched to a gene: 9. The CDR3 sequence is CASSPRRDSDYGYTF. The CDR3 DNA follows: TGTGCCAGCAGCCCGCGGAGGGACAGCGACTATGGCTACACCTTC.

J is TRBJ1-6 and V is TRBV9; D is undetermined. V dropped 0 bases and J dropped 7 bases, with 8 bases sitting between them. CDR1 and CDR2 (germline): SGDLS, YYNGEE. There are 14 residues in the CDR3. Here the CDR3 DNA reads TGTGCCAGCAGCGTAGCTCACGCCAATTCACCCCTCCACTTT. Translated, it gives CASSVAHANSPLHF.

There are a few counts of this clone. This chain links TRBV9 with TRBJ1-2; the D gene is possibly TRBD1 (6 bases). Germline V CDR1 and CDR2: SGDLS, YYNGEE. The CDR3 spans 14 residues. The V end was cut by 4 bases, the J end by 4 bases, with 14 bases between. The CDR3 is CASSLDGDTYGYTF. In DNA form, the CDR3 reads TGTGCCAGCAGCCTAGATGGGGACACCTATGGCTACACCTTC.

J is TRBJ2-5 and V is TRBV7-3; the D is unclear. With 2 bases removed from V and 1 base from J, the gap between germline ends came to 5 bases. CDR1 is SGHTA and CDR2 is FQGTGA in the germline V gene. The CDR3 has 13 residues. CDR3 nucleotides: TGTGCCAGCAGCTTAGCCTCCCAAGAGACCCAGTACTTC. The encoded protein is CASSLASQETQYF.

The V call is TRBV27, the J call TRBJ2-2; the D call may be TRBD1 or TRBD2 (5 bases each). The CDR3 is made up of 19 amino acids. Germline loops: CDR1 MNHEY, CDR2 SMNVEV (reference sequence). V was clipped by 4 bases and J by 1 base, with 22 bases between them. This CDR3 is CASSSYKPGPEGNTGELFF. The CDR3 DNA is TGTGCCAGCAGTTCATACAAACCGGGACCCGAGGGGAACACCGGGGAGCTGTTTTTT.

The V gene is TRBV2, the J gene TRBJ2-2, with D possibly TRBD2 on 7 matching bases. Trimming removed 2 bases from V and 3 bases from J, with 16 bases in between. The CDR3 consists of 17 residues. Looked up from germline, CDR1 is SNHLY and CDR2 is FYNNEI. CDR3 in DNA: TGTGCCAGCAGTGAATGGAGGGGGGGCGCGGACACCGGGGAGCTGTTTTTT. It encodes CASSEWRGGADTGELFF.

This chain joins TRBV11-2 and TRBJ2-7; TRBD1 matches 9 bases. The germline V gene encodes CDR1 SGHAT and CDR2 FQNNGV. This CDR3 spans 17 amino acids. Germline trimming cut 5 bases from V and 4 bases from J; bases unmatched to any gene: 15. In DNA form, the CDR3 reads TGTGCCAGCAGCCCAAAAACTCGGACAGGGGATCAGTACGAGCAGTACTTC. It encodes CASSPKTRTGDQYEQYF.

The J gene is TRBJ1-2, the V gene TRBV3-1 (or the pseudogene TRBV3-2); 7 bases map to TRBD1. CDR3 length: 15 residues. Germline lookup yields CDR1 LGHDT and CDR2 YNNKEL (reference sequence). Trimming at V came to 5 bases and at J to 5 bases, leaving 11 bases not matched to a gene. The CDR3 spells CASSFMGQNSYGYTF. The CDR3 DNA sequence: TGTGCCAGCAGCTTTATGGGACAGAACTCGTATGGCTACACCTTC.

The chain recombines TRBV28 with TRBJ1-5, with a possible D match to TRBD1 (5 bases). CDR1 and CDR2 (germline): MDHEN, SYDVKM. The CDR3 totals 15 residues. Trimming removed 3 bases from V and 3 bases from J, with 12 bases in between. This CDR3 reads CASSLGTGSNQPQHF. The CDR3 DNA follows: TGTGCCAGCAGTTTGGGTACAGGATCCAATCAGCCCCAGCATTTT. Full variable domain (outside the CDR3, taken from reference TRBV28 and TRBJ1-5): DVKVTQSSRYLVKRTGEKVFLECVQDMDHENMFWYRQDPGLGLRLIYFSYDVKMKEKGDIPEGYSVSREKKERFSLILESASTNQTSMYLCASSLGTGSNQPQHFGDGTRLSIL.

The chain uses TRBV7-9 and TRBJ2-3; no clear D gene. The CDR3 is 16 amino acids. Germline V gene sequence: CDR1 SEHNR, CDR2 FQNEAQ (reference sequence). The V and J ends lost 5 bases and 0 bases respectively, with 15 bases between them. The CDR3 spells CASSPLAVPSTDTQYF. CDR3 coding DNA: TGTGCCAGCAGCCCCCTTGCGGTCCCTAGCACAGATACGCAGTATTTT. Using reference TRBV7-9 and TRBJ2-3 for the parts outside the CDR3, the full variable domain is DTGVSQNPRHKITKRGQNVTFRCDPISEHNRLYWYRQTLGQGPEFLTYFQNEAQLEKSRLLSDRFSAERPKGSFSTLEIQRTEQGDSAMYLCASSPLAVPSTDTQYFGPGTRLTVL.

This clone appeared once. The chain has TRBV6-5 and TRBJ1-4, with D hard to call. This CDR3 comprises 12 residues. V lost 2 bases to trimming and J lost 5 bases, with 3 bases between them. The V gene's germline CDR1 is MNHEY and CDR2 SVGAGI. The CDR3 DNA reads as TGTGCCAGCAGTTACAGGAATGAAAAACTGTTTTTT. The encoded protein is CASSYRNEKLFF.

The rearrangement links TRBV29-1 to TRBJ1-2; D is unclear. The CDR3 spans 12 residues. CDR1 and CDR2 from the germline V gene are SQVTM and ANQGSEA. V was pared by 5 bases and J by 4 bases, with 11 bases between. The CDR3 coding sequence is TGCAGCGTTCGATCCTCGAGCTATGGCTACACCTTC. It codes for CSVRSSSYGYTF.

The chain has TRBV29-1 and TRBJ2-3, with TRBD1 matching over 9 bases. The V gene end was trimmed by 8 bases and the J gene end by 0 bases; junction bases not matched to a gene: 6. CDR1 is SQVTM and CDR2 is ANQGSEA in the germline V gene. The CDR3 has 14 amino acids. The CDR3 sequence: CSIQGAASTDTQYF. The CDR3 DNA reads TGCAGCATACAGGGGGCCGCTAGCACAGATACGCAGTATTTT.

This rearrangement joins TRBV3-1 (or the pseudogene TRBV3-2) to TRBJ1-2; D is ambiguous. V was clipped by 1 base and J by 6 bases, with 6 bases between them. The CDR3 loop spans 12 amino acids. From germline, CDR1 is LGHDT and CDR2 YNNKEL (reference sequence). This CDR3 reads CASSQANHGYTF. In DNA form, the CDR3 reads TGTGCCAGCAGCCAAGCGAACCATGGCTACACCTTC.

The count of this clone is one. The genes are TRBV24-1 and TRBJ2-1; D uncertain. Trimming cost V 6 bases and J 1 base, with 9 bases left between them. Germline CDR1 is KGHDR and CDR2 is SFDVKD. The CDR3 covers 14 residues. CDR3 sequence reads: CATSNTRSYNEQFF. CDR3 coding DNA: TGTGCCACCAGTAATACCAGATCCTACAATGAGCAGTTCTTC.

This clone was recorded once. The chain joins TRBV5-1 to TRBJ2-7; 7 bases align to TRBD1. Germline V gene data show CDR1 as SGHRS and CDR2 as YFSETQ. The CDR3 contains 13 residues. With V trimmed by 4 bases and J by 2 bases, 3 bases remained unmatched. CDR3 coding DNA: TGCGCCAGCAGCCCCGGGACAGCCTACGAGCAGTACTTC. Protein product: CASSPGTAYEQYF.

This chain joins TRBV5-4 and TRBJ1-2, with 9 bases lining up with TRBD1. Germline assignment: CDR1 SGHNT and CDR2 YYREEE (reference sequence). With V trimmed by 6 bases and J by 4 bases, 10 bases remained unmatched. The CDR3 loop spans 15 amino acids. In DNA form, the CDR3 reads TGTGCCAGCACAACAGGGGGCGCCAAAGTCTATGGCTACACCTTC. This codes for CASTTGGAKVYGYTF.